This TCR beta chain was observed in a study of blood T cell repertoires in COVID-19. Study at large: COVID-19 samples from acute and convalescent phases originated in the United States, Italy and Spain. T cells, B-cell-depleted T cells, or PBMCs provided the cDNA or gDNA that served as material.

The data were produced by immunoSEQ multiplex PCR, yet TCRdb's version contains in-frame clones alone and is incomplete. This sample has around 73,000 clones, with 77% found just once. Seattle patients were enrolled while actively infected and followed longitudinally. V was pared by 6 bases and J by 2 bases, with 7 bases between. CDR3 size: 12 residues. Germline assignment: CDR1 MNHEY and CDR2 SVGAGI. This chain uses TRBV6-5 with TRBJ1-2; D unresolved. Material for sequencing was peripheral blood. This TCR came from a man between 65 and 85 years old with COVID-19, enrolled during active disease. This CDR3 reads CASRGLNYGYTF. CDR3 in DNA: TGTGCCAGCAGAGGACTGAACTATGGCTACACCTTC.